The 12 T cell receptor beta chains listed next were all sequenced from one sample in a study of cytomegalovirus exposure and HLA in healthy donors. TCRdb's copy holds only in-frame clones and misses some; the assay was immunoSEQ multiplex PCR. The sample lists some 65,000 clones; over 85% were seen once. Specimen: PBMCs. These receptors were taken from a man aged 18 to 29 in good health and CMV-seropositive.

This chain joins TRBV6-1 and TRBJ1-1; possibly TRBD1 for D (6 bases). The CDR3 has 15 residues. In germline, CDR1 is MNHNS, CDR2 SASEGT. V dropped 0 bases and J dropped 4 bases, with 12 bases sitting between them. The CDR3, as DNA: TGTGCCAGCAGTGAAGCGGGGGGAGGGGGCACTGAAGCTTTCTTT. Its translation: CASSEAGGGGTEAFF.

The V gene is TRBV7-2, the J gene TRBJ2-1, with D possibly matching TRBD2 (5 bases). CDR3 size: 12 residues. V lost 5 bases to trimming and J lost 8 bases, with 10 bases between them. Germline V gene sequence: CDR1 SGHTA, CDR2 FQGNSA. CDR3 bases: TGTGCCAGCAGCCCCCTCGGGGATGAGCAGTTCTTC. Protein: CASSPLGDEQFF.

The chain couples TRBV7-2 to TRBJ1-4; D gene unclear. There are 14 residues in the CDR3. With 8 bases removed from V and 0 bases from J, the gap between germline ends came to 10 bases. Germline lookup yields CDR1 SGHTA and CDR2 FQGNSA. The CDR3 nucleotides are TGTGCCAGCCGCCTCACAGCAACTAATGAAAAACTGTTTTTT. Residues: CASRLTATNEKLFF. The full variable domain, with the rest looked up from reference TRBV7-2 and TRBJ1-4, is GAGVSQSPSNKVTEKGKDVELRCDPISGHTALYWYRQSLGQGLEFLIYFQGNSAPDKSGLPSDRFSAERTGGSVSTLTIQRTQQEDSAVYLCASRLTATNEKLFFGSGTQLSVL.

J is TRBJ2-3 and V is TRBV27; D is undetermined. The CDR3 has 13 amino acids. V shed 6 bases and J shed 1 base, with 8 bases lying between them. The germline V gene encodes CDR1 MNHEY and CDR2 SMNVEV (reference sequence). CDR3 sequence (DNA): TGTGCCAGCAGCCTCCCCGGCACAGATACGCAGTATTTT. Translating it yields CASSLPGTDTQYF.

This chain connects TRBV6-5 to TRBJ2-7; possibly TRBD2 for D (5 bases). Germline V CDR1 and CDR2: MNHEY, SVGAGI. The CDR3 has 15 amino acids. Trimming took off 1 base at V and 3 bases at J, with 13 bases between the two ends. This chain's CDR3 is CASSYYKGVGYEQYF. For the CDR3, the DNA is TGTGCCAGCAGTTACTATAAGGGAGTCGGCTACGAGCAGTACTTC.

This rearrangement joins TRBV11-1 to TRBJ2-7, with TRBD1 matching over 10 bases. V lost 4 bases to trimming and J lost 3 bases; unmatched junction nucleotides: 9. This CDR3 spans 16 amino acids. Germline V gene lookup returns CDR1 SGHAT and CDR2 FQDESV (reference sequence). The CDR3 DNA is TGTGCCAGCAGCTCAGTGGGGGACAGGGGCCTCTACGAGCAGTACTTC. Encoded protein: CASSSVGDRGLYEQYF. The whole variable domain, remainder taken from reference TRBV11-1 and TRBJ2-7, is EAEVAQSPRYKITEKSQAVAFWCDPISGHATLYWYRQILGQGPELLVQFQDESVVDDSQLPKDRFSAERLKGVDSTLKIQPAELGDSAMYLCASSSVGDRGLYEQYFGPGTRLTVT.

V gene TRBV5-8 combines with J gene TRBJ1-1; D is unresolved. Trimming removed 5 bases from V and 1 base from J, with 9 bases in between. This CDR3 contains 13 residues. The germline V gene encodes CDR1 SGHTS and CDR2 YDEGEE. The CDR3 sequence: CASSFIGNTEAFF. The CDR3 DNA sequence: TGTGCCAGCAGTTTTATCGGGAACACTGAAGCTTTCTTT.

The chain employs TRBV30 and TRBJ1-1, with TRBD1 matching over 8 bases. The CDR3 length is 12 residues. V trimming: 5 bases; J trimming: 1 base; junction bases outside the gene matches: 0. Germline-derived CDR1 and CDR2 are GTSNPN and SVGIG (reference sequence). The CDR3 reads CAWGQGNTEAFF. The CDR3 nucleotides read TGTGCCTGGGGACAGGGGAACACTGAAGCTTTCTTT.

This chain uses TRBV15 with TRBJ2-3; D gene ambiguous. The CDR3 sequence is 14 residues long. Trimming pared 0 bases from V and 5 bases from J, leaving 9 bases between. The germline gives CDR1 LNHNV, CDR2 YYDKDF (reference sequence). For the CDR3, the DNA is TGTGCCACCAGCAGAGAGGTAGCTCGAGATACGCAGTATTTT. Amino acids: CATSREVARDTQYF.

The table lists this clone with a count of one. This chain links TRBV18 with TRBJ2-7, with TRBD1 identical over 7 bases. CDR3 size: 19 residues. V lost 5 bases, J lost 7 bases, and 26 bases stayed unmatched. Germline lookup yields CDR1 KGHSH and CDR2 LQKENI. CDR3 sequence: CASSRTRNAGEGALREQYF. DNA of the CDR3: TGTGCCAGCTCAAGAACCCGAAACGCGGGTGAGGGGGCACTAAGGGAGCAGTACTTC.

The rearrangement joins TRBV5-8 to TRBJ2-7; D may be TRBD2 (6 bases). The germline CDR1 and CDR2 sequences are SGHTS and YDEGEE. The CDR3 has 15 residues. V shed 0 bases and J shed 3 bases, with 13 bases lying between them. In nucleotides, the CDR3 is TGTGCCAGCAGCTTGGCCGGGACTGCTATCTACGAGCAGTACTTC. It yields the protein CASSLAGTAIYEQYF.

This chain joins TRBV29-1 and TRBJ2-3, with 8 bases identical to TRBD2. This CDR3 spans 14 amino acids. The ends lost 5 bases at V and 6 bases at J; junction bases unmatched: 10. CDR1 is SQVTM, CDR2 ANQGSEA, per germline. The CDR3: CSVIELAVSDTQYF. DNA of the CDR3: TGCAGCGTTATAGAACTAGCGGTATCCGATACGCAGTATTTT.